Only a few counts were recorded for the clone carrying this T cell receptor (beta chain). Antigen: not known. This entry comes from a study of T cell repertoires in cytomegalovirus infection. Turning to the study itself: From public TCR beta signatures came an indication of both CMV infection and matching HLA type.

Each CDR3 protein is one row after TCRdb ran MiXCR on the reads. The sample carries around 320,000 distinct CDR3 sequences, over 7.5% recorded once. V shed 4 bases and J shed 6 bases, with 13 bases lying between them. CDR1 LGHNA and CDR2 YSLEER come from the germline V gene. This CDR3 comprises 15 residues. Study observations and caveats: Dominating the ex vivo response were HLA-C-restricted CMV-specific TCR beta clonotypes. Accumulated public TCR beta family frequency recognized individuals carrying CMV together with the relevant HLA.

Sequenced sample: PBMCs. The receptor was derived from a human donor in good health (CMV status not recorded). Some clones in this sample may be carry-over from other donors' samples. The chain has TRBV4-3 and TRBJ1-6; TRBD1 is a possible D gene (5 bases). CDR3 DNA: TGCGCCAGCAGCCTTACACCGGGGGGTAATTCACCCCTCCACTTT. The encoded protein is CASSLTPGGNSPLHF.